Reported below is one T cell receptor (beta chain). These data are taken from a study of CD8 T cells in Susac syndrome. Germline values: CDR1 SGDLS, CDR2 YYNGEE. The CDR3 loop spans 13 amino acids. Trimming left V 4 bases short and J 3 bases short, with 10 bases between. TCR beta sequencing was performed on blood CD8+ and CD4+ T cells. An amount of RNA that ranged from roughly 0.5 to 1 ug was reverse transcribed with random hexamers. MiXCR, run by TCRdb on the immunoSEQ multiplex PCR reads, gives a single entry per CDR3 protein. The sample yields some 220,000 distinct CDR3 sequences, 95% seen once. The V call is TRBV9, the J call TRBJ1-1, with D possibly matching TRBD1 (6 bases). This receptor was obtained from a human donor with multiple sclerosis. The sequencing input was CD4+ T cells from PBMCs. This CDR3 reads CASSIQGHTEAFF. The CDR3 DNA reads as TGTGCCAGCAGCATACAGGGACACACTGAAGCTTTCTTT.